This T cell receptor beta chain was identified in a study of shared T cell receptors in the human thymus. CDR1 is MNHNS and CDR2 is SASEGT in the germline V gene. The CDR3 is 17 amino acids. The V end was cut by 1 base, the J end by 6 bases, with 22 bases between. Method: immunoSEQ multiplex PCR; TCRdb's copy keeps in-frame clones and lacks some. The sample holds about 540,000 clones, about 84% seen once. The sample was also reused in another study, on human thymus T cells. In that study: Donors were healthy Finnish babies undergoing corrective operations for congenital heart defects. Corrective heart surgery yielded the resections from which the thymus tissue came. The authors found apparently biased V and J gene usage in thymic and blood repertoires.

The chain recombines TRBV6-1 with TRBJ2-7, with D possibly being TRBD1 (7 bases). This receptor was identified in a boy under two years old with a congenital heart defect. Sequencing used thymocytes. CDR3 nucleotides: TGTGCCAGCAGTGAAGGGAGGGGACAGTCCGGGACGGGCGAGCAGTACTTC. It specifies CASSEGRGQSGTGEQYF.